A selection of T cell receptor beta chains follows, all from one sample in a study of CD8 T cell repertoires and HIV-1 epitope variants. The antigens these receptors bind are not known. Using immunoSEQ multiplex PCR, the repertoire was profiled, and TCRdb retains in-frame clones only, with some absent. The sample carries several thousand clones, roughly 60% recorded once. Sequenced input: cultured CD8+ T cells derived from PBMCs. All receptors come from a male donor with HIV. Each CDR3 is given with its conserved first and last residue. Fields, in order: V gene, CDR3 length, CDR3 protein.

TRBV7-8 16 CASSPGTGASNTEAFF
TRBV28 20 CASSLAGLAGGSGHTGELFF
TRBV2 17 CASSERSSGVNTGELFF
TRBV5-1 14 CASSLEPVQETQYF
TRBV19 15 CASSISRTGGETQYF
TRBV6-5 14 CASSYSGGSYEQYF
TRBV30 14 CAWSLGQGRNEAFF
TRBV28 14 CASSSGLAVNEQFF
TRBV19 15 CASSILAGGTGELFF
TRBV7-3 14 CASSDGGLTGELFF
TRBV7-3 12 CASSSTGGELFF
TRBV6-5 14 CASTDREAKNIQYF
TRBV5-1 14 CASSVLAGTDTQYF
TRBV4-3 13 CASSQGVRDIQYF
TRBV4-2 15 CASSQAAAKGYEQFF
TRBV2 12 CASSEDLYEQYF
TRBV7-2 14 CASSGAGAREKLFF
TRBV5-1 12 CASSSVGDTIYF
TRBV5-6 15 CASSLPRGGEETQYF
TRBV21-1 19 CASSKDEVGGGASYNEQFF
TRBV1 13 CTSSHSLRYEQYF
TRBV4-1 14 CASSQDQSWTEAFF
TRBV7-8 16 CASSLDGSLFSTEAFF
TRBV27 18 CASSSTTTSGNNTGELFF
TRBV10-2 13 CASRWTGDYEQYF